Below, 27 T cell receptor beta chains from the same sample are listed, as sequenced in a study of CD8 T cells in Susac syndrome. RNA was extracted with the RNeasy kit, and a quantity of roughly 0.5 to 1 ug was reverse transcribed using random hexamers. TCRdb re-derived calls from the immunoSEQ multiplex PCR reads in MiXCR, one entry per CDR3 protein. This sample carries about 200,000 distinct CDR3 sequences, about 93% of them seen once, and the ten largest clones take roughly 0.13%. Source material: CD8+ T cells from PBMCs. The receptors were gathered from a human donor with multiple sclerosis.

The gene calls are TRBV12-5 and TRBJ2-3; D is perhaps TRBD2 (5 bases). Germline V gene sequence: CDR1 LGHNT, CDR2 FRNRAP. The CDR3 covers 17 residues. Trimming stripped 7 bases from V and 3 bases from J, with 23 bases between. In DNA form, the CDR3 reads TGTGCTAGTGCCCCCCCGGAGAACGACGGGGTGACAGATACGCAGTATTTT. Residues: CASAPPENDGVTDTQYF.

The rearrangement uses TRBV6-2 or TRBV6-3 and TRBJ2-5; TRBD2 agrees at 8 bases. The CDR3 runs 16 residues. Germline loops: CDR1 MNHEY, CDR2 SVGEGT. V was clipped by 2 bases and J by 3 bases; unmatched bases: 8. In nucleotides, the CDR3 is TGTGCCAGCAGTTACAATCCAGCGGGAGTTGAAGAGACCCAGTACTTC. Its translation is CASSYNPAGVEETQYF.

The chain is built from TRBV4-1 and TRBJ1-5; 8 nucleotides match TRBD1. From germline, CDR1 is MGHRA and CDR2 YSYEKL. The CDR3 is 16 residues long. V was clipped by 0 bases and J by 6 bases; unmatched bases: 7. The CDR3: CASSQDRGRRGQPQHF. The CDR3 nucleotides read TGCGCCAGCAGCCAAGACAGGGGGCGCCGGGGTCAGCCCCAGCATTTT.

V usage is TRBV4-3 and J usage is TRBJ1-2; a weak D match, TRBD1 (5 bases). Trimming stripped 0 bases from V and 5 bases from J, with 10 bases between. This CDR3 comprises 14 residues. Germline values: CDR1 LGHNA, CDR2 YSLEER. The CDR3 protein is CASSQDWDGYGYTF. The CDR3, as DNA: TGCGCCAGCAGCCAAGATTGGGACGGTTATGGCTACACCTTC.

The chain carries TRBV5-4 and TRBJ2-3; 7 bases agree with TRBD2. The germline V gene encodes CDR1 SGHNT and CDR2 YYREEE (reference sequence). The CDR3 is made up of 15 amino acids. V shed 3 bases and J 0 bases; nucleotides not matched to a gene: 4. CDR3 sequence reads: CASSSGLVSTDTQYF. CDR3 DNA sequence: TGTGCCAGCAGCTCCGGACTAGTGAGCACAGATACGCAGTATTTT.

The CDR3 DNA is TGTGCCAGCAGGCAAAGCGGTCAGCCCCAGCATTTT. This sequence encodes CASRQSGQPQHF. The chain links TRBV12-3 or TRBV12-4 to TRBJ1-5; D remains ambiguous. V lost 6 bases and J 6 bases, leaving 9 bases between the germline ends. This CDR3 region has 12 residues.

CDR3 region: CASSARKQGPSTDTQYF. The CDR3 region has the DNA TGTGCCAGCAGCGCCCGGAAACAGGGACCTAGCACAGATACGCAGTATTTT. The chain joins TRBV9 to TRBJ2-3; a possible D gene is TRBD1 (6 bases). V lost 3 bases and J lost 0, with 17 bases in between. CDR1 and CDR2 from the germline V gene are SGDLS and YYNGEE. The CDR3 has 17 amino acids.

V usage is TRBV13 and J usage is TRBJ1-2; the D is unclear. The CDR3 loop spans 13 amino acids. Trimming stripped 1 base from V and 1 base from J, with 4 bases between. In germline, CDR1 is PRHDT, CDR2 FYEKMQ (reference sequence). This CDR3 reads CASSLAVNYGYTF. The CDR3 nucleotides are TGTGCCAGCAGCTTAGCGGTTAACTATGGCTACACCTTC.

Written as DNA, the CDR3 is TGCAGCGTTGAAATTAGCGGGGGGGGAAGTGAGCAGTTCTTC. It is translated as CSVEISGGGSEQFF. The chain combines TRBV29-1 with TRBJ2-1, with TRBD2 matching 11 bases. The CDR3 is 14 amino acids. The ends lost 2 bases at V and 9 bases at J; junction bases unmatched: 6. Per the germline V gene, CDR1 is SQVTM and CDR2 is ANQGSEA.

This clonotype appeared a few times. The rearrangement joins TRBV27 to TRBJ2-7; 10 nucleotides match TRBD1. CDR1 and CDR2 (germline): MNHEY, SMNVEV (reference sequence). With 4 bases clipped from V and 3 bases from J, the junction kept 3 bases outside the gene matches. The CDR3 is 14 amino acids. In DNA, the CDR3 is TGTGCCAGCAGTTGGACAGGGGGGGGCTACGAGCAGTACTTC. It translates to CASSWTGGGYEQYF.

The V gene is TRBV6-2 or TRBV6-3, the J gene TRBJ2-5; D unclear. CDR1 MNHEY and CDR2 SVGEGT come from the germline V gene. Between the trimmed V and J ends, which lost 2 bases and 2 bases, there was a span of 0 bases. CDR3 length equals 11 residues. This CDR3 is CASSYQETQYF. In DNA, the CDR3 is TGTGCCAGCAGTTACCAAGAGACCCAGTACTTC.

The chain carries TRBV4-1 and TRBJ2-7; TRBD1 agrees at 10 bases. V lost 2 bases, J lost 3 bases, and 7 bases stayed unmatched. CDR1 and CDR2 (germline): MGHRA, YSYEKL. The CDR3 extends over 16 amino acids. The CDR3 region is CASSQTPDRGLYEQYF. For the CDR3, the DNA is TGCGCCAGCAGCCAAACCCCTGACAGGGGGCTCTACGAGCAGTACTTC.

The V call is TRBV27, the J call TRBJ2-6, with no clear D. Per germline, CDR1 MNHEY and CDR2 SMNVEV (reference sequence). V was shortened by 3 bases and J by 4 bases, with 13 bases between the two germline ends. The CDR3 has 16 amino acids. CDR3 in DNA: TGTGCCAGCAGTTTTGCTGGTTTCGCCGGGGCCAACGTCCTGACTTTC. The encoded protein is CASSFAGFAGANVLTF.

This clonotype was observed a single time. The V call is TRBV6-5, the J call TRBJ1-2, with a weak D call TRBD1 (6 bases). The V end lost 10 bases, the J end lost 3 bases, and 18 bases lay between the germline ends. Germline CDR1 is MNHEY and CDR2 is SVGAGI. This CDR3 region has 14 residues. CDR3 residues: CATAYRVWDYGYTF. For the CDR3, the DNA is TGTGCCACCGCATACAGGGTGTGGGACTATGGCTACACCTTC.

The chain recombines TRBV5-1 with TRBJ2-7; 9 bases agree with TRBD2. The germline CDR1 and CDR2 sequences are SGHRS and YFSETQ. After removal of 4 bases from V and 3 bases from J, the junction contained 14 bases not matched to a gene. The CDR3 contains 17 residues. The CDR3 DNA reads as TGCGCCAGCAGCCGGCGTACTACAGCGGGAGGAATCTACGAGCAGTACTTC. It specifies CASSRRTTAGGIYEQYF.

The chain combines TRBV7-2 with TRBJ2-7, with D unresolved. Trimming took off 5 bases at V and 0 bases at J, with 14 bases between the two ends. This CDR3 comprises 15 residues. Germline V gene lookup returns CDR1 SGHTA and CDR2 FQGNSA. The CDR3 region is CASSRHFDDSYEQYF. Here the CDR3 DNA reads TGTGCCAGCAGCCGCCATTTCGACGACTCCTACGAGCAGTACTTC.

The CDR3 DNA is TGTGCCACCTCCGGGGCGGGAGGGGCCTCCTACAATGAGCAGTTCTTC. It is translated as CATSGAGGASYNEQFF. The genes are TRBV2 and TRBJ2-1; 9 positions match TRBD2. In germline, CDR1 is SNHLY, CDR2 FYNNEI. The trim removed 10 bases at V and 0 bases at J, leaving 10 bases unmatched. This CDR3 has 16 residues. The variable domain in full, completed from reference TRBV2 and TRBJ2-1, reads EPEVTQTPSHQVTQMGQEVILRCVPISNHLYFYWYRQILGQKVEFLVSFYNNEISEKSEIFDDQFSVERPDGSNFTLKIRSTKLEDSAMYFCATSGAGGASYNEQFFGPGTRLTVL.

J is TRBJ2-3 and V is TRBV7-9; 13 bases map to TRBD2. V lost 5 bases, J lost 4 bases, and 3 bases stayed unmatched. This CDR3 has 15 residues. Germline assignment: CDR1 SEHNR and CDR2 FQNEAQ (reference sequence). The CDR3 reads CASSVGLAGADTQYF. In DNA form, the CDR3 reads TGTGCCAGCAGCGTCGGACTAGCGGGAGCAGATACGCAGTATTTT.

The chain recombines TRBV7-9 with TRBJ1-2; no firm D call. Trimming pared 2 bases from V and 10 bases from J, leaving 20 bases between. Germline CDR1 SEHNR, CDR2 FQNEAQ (reference sequence). This CDR3 contains 15 residues. CDR3 sequence reads: CASSLSVTETTAYTF. Here the CDR3 DNA reads TGTGCCAGCAGCTTATCCGTCACGGAGACTACGGCCTACACCTTC.

Here the CDR3 DNA reads TGTGCCAGCAGTTACGCCTACAATCAGCCCCAGCATTTT. Protein sequence: CASSYAYNQPQHF. V and J are TRBV6-5 and TRBJ1-5; D unclear. There are 13 residues in the CDR3. V was cut by 2 bases and J by 3 bases, with 5 bases left in between. CDR1 is MNHEY, CDR2 SVGAGI, per germline.

The chain carries TRBV9 and TRBJ2-3; D is perhaps TRBD2 (6 bases). V dropped 0 bases and J dropped 2 bases, with 13 bases sitting between them. The CDR3 is made up of 16 amino acids. Germline-derived CDR1 and CDR2 are SGDLS and YYNGEE. The CDR3 DNA sequence: TGTGCCAGCAGCGTAGGGGGGGACTCTTCCACAGATACGCAGTATTTT. Its protein is CASSVGGDSSTDTQYF. The variable domain in full, with the rest retrieved from reference TRBV9 and TRBJ2-3, is DSGVTQTPKHLITATGQRVTLRCSPRSGDLSVYWYQQSLDQGLQFLIQYYNGEERAKGNILERFSAQQFPDLHSELNLSSLELGDSALYFCASSVGGDSSTDTQYFGPGTRLTVL.

The chain joins TRBV7-3 to TRBJ2-5; 7 bases line up with TRBD2. The germline CDR1 and CDR2 sequences are SGHTA and FQGTGA. This CDR3 has 15 residues. V was pared by 1 base and J by 1 base, with 3 bases of the junction left unmatched. The CDR3 is CASSLIAGSQETQYF. CDR3 sequence (DNA): TGTGCCAGCAGCTTAATAGCGGGTTCCCAAGAGACCCAGTACTTC.

The chain couples TRBV7-9 to TRBJ2-1; D call uncertain. Trimming left V 5 bases short and J 3 bases short, with 5 bases between. The CDR3 has 12 amino acids. Germline V CDR1 and CDR2: SEHNR, FQNEAQ (reference sequence). CDR3 sequence: CASSRHYNEQFF. The CDR3, as DNA: TGTGCCAGCAGCAGACACTACAATGAGCAGTTCTTC.

This clonotype was seen only a few times. The chain employs TRBV12-3 or TRBV12-4 and TRBJ1-5; no firm D call. V shed 3 bases and J shed 5 bases, with 5 bases lying between them. CDR3 length: 12 residues. The CDR3 region is CASSLEDQPQHF. In DNA, the CDR3 is TGTGCCAGCAGTTTGGAGGATCAGCCCCAGCATTTT.

This chain links TRBV30 with TRBJ2-7, with a weak D call TRBD2 (5 bases). CDR1 and CDR2 from the germline V gene are GTSNPN and SVGIG (reference sequence). This CDR3 contains 13 residues. The V gene lost 4 bases and the J gene lost 2 bases, with 12 bases spanning the gap. CDR3 loop: CAWIGSGPYEQYF. The CDR3 DNA reads as TGTGCCTGGATTGGGAGTGGACCCTACGAGCAGTACTTC.

J is TRBJ2-4 and V is TRBV12-3 or TRBV12-4; D might be TRBD1 (7 bases). V was clipped by 4 bases and J by 5 bases, with 21 bases between them. The CDR3 length is 17 residues. The chain's CDR3 is CASSWQGGSGSENIQYF. The DNA for the CDR3 is TGTGCCAGCAGTTGGCAGGGGGGCTCAGGATCTGAAAACATTCAGTACTTC.

The chain joins TRBV24-1 to TRBJ2-5; D uncertain. This CDR3 has 13 residues. Per the germline V gene, CDR1 is KGHDR and CDR2 is SFDVKD. With 3 bases removed from V and 2 bases from J, the gap between germline ends came to 6 bases. CDR3 protein: CATSDPLQETQYF. CDR3 sequence (DNA): TGTGCCACCAGTGATCCTCTTCAAGAGACCCAGTACTTC.